This T cell receptor beta chain was captured in a study of blood T cell repertoires in COVID-19. The overall study: PBMCs, B-cell-depleted T cells, or T cells provided the cDNA or gDNA that made up the material.

In the study's own analysis: Nucleated cell counts were estimated from reference gene primer amplification. Generated by immunoSEQ multiplex PCR, the TCRdb table keeps only in-frame clones and is missing some. V, J and clone size are those of that table, while D and trimming were read from the DNA. This sample has 200,000 to 250,000 clones; less than 90% occur once, and the top ten carry about 2.2%. V shed 1 base and J 8 bases; nucleotides not matched to a gene: 13. The CDR3 sequence is 16 residues long. The V gene's germline CDR1 is SEHNR and CDR2 FQNEAQ (reference sequence). This receptor was obtained from a woman in her 50s with acute or convalescent COVID-19. The specimen was peripheral blood. This chain connects TRBV7-9 to TRBJ1-2; 7 bases match TRBD1. The DNA of the CDR3 is TGTGCCAGCAGCTTAGGGGGGGACAGAGCCTTCTTGGGCTACACCTTC. This translates into CASSLGGDRAFLGYTF.